This TCR beta chain was recorded in a study of identical twins. Study-wide results and limits: Conclusions were based on cross-sectional statistical analysis, without following the same donors.

A word on this clonotype: Antigen: not known.

Germline V gives CDR1 MNHEY, CDR2 SMNVEV (reference sequence). V gave up 3 bases and J gave up 10 bases, with 10 bases separating them. The CDR3 has 12 residues. All of the donors were Caucasians in good health. Each CDR3 protein is one row after TCRdb ran MiXCR on the 5' RACE reads. The sample has 230,000 or so distinct CDR3 sequences, about 8.9% seen once; the top ten hold less than 4%. The same sample was also studied in work on yellow fever vaccine responses in identical twins.

The sequencing input was CD8+ T cells sorted from blood. The TCR comes from a woman aged 18 to 35 in good health. V is TRBV27 and J is TRBJ2-1; D is possibly TRBD1 (5 bases). Written as DNA, the CDR3 is TGTGCCAGCAGTTTCCAGGGAAGGGAGCAGTTCTTC. Its protein product is CASSFQGREQFF.